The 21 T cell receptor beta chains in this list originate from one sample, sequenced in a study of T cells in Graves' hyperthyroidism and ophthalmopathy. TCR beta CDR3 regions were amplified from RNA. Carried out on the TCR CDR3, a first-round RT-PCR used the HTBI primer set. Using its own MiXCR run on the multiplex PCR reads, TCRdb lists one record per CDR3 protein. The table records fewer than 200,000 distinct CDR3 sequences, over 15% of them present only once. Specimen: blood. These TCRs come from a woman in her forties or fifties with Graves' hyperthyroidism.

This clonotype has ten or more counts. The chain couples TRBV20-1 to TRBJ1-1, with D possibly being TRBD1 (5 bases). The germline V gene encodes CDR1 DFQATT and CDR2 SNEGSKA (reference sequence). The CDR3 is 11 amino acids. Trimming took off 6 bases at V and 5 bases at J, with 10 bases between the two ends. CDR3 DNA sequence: TGCAGTGCCTCTAGGGGAACTGAAGCTTTCTTT. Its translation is CSASRGTEAFF.

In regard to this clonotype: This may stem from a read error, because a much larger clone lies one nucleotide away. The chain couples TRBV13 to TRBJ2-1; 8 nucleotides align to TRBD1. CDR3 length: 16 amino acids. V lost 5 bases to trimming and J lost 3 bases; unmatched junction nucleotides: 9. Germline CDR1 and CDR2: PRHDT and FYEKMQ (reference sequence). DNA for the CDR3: TGTGCCAGCAGCATAACCTGGACAGGGAGCTACAATGAGCAGTTCTTC. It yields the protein CASSITWTGSYNEQFF. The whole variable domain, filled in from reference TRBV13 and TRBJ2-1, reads AAGVIQSPRHLIKEKRETATLKCYPIPRHDTVYWYQQGPGQDPQFLISFYEKMQSDKGSIPDRFSAQQFSDYHSELNMSSLELGDSALYFCASSITWTGSYNEQFFGPGTRLTVL.

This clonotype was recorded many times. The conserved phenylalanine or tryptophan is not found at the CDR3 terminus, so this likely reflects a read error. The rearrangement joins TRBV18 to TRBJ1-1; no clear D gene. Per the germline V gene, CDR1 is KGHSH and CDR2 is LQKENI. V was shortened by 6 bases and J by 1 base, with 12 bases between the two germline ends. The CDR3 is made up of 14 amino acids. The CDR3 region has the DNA TGTGCCAGCTCGCTTTGGACTGAGAACACTGAAGCTTTCATT. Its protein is CASSLWTENTEAFI.

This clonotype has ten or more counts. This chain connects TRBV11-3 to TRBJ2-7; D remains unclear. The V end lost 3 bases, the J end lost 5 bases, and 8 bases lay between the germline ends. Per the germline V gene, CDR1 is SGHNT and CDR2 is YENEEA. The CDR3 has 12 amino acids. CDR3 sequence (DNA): TGTGCCAGCAGCTTGACACACGACGAGCAGTACTTC. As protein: CASSLTHDEQYF.

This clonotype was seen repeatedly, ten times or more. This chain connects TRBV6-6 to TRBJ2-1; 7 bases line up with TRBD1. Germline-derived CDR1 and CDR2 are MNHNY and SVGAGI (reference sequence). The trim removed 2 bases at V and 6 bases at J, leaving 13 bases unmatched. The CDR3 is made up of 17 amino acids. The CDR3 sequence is CASSYLRGGPFVNEQFF. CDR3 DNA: TGTGCCAGCAGTTACCTCCGAGGGGGCCCCTTTGTCAATGAGCAGTTCTTC.

CDR3 nucleotides: TGTGCCAGCAGTTACCCGAACACCTACGAGCAGTACTTC. It translates to CASSYPNTYEQYF. The V call is TRBV6-5, the J call TRBJ2-7, with no clear D. The CDR3 runs to 13 residues. The V gene lost 2 bases and the J gene lost 2 bases, with 7 bases spanning the gap. The germline gives CDR1 MNHEY, CDR2 SVGAGI.

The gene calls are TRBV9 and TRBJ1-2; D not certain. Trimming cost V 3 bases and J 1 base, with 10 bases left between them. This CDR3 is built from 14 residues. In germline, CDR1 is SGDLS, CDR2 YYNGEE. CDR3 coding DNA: TGTGCCAGCAGCGGAGATACACTTAACTATGGCTACACCTTC. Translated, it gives CASSGDTLNYGYTF.

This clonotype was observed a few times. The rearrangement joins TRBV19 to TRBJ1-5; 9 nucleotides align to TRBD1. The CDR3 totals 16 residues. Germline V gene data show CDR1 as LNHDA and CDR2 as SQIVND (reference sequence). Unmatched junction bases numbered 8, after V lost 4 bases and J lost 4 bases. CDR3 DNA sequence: TGTGCCAGTAGTAATGACTACAGGGGGCTTAATCAGCCCCAGCATTTT. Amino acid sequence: CASSNDYRGLNQPQHF.

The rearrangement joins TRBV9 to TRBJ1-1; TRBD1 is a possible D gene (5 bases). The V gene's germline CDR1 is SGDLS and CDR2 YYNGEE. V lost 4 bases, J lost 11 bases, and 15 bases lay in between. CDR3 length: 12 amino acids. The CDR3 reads CASSSDTLGAFF. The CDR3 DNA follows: TGTGCCAGCAGCTCGGACACCCTAGGGGCTTTCTTT.

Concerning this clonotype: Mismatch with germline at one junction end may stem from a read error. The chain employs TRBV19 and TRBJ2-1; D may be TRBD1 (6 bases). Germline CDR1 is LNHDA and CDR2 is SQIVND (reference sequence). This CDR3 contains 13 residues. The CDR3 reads CASGHSSYDEQFF. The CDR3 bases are TGTGCATCGGGACACAGCTCCTACGATGAGCAGTTCTTC.

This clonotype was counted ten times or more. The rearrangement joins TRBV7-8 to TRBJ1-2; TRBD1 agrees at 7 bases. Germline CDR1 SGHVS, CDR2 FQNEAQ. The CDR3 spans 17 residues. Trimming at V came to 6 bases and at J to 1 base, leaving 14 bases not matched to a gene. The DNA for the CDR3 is TGTGCCAGCAGTACACAGGGGAGTAGCGAGCTTAACTATGGCTACACCTTC. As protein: CASSTQGSSELNYGYTF.

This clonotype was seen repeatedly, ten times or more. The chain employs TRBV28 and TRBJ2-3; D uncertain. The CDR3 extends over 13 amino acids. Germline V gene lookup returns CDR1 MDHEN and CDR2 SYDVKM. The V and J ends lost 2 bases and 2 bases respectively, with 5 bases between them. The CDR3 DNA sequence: TGTGCCAGCAGTTTAGGGTCCACAGATACGCAGTATTTT. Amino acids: CASSLGSTDTQYF.

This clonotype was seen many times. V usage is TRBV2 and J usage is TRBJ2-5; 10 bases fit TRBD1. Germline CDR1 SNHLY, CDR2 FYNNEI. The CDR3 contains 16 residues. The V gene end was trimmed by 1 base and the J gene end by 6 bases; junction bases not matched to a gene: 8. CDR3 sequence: CASSEDDRGRLKTQYF. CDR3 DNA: TGTGCCAGCAGTGAAGACGACAGGGGGCGCTTGAAGACCCAGTACTTC.

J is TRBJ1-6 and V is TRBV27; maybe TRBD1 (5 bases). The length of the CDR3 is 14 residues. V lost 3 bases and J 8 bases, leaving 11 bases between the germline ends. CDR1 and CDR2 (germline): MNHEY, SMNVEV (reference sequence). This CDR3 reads CASSFAGHDSPLHF. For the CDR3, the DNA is TGTGCCAGCAGTTTTGCGGGGCACGATTCACCCCTCCACTTT.

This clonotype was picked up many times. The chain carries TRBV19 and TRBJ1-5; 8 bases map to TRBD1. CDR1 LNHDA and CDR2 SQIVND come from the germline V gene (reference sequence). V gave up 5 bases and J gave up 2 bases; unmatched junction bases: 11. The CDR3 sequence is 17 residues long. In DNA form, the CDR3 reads TGTGCCAGTAGTCCCGGACAGGGCCCTATCGGCAATCAGCCCCAGCATTTT. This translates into CASSPGQGPIGNQPQHF.

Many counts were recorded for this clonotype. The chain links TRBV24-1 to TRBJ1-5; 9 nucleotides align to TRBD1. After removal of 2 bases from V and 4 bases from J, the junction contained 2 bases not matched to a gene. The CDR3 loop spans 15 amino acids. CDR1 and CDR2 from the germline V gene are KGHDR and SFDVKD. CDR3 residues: CATSDSGTGNQPQHF. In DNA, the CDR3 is TGTGCCACCAGTGATTCCGGGACAGGGAATCAGCCCCAGCATTTT.

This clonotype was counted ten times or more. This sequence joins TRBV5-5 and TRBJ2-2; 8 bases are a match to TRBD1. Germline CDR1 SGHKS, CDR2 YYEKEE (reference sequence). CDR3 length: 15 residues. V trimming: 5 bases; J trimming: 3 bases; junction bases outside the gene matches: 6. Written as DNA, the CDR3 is TGTGCCAGCAGACGACAGGGGAAGTACACCGGGGAGCTGTTTTTT. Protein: CASRRQGKYTGELFF.

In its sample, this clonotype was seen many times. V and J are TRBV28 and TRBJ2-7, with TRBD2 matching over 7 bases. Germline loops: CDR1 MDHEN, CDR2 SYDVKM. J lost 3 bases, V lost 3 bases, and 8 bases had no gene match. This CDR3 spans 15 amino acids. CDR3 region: CASSLGGNPGYEQYF. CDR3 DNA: TGTGCCAGCAGTTTGGGGGGGAACCCGGGCTACGAGCAGTACTTC.

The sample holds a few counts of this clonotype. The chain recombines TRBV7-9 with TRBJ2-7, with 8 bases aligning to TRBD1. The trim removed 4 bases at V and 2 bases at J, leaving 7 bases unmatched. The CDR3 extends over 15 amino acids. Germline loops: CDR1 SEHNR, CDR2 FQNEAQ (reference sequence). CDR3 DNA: TGTGCCAGCAGCTCAAGACAGGGGCTAACCTACGAGCAGTACTTC. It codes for CASSSRQGLTYEQYF.

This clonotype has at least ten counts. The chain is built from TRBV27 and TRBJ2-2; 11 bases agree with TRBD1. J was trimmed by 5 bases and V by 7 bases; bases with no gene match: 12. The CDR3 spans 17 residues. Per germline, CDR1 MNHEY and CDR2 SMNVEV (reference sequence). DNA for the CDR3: TGTGCCAGCACCCAATGGGGGACAGGGGGTAATACCGGGGAGCTGTTTTTT. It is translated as CASTQWGTGGNTGELFF.

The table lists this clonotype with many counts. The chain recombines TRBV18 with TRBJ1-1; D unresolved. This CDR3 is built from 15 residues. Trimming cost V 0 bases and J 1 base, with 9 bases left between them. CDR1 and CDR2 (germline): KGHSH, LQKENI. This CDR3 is CASSPPGLRNTEAFF. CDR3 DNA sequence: TGTGCCAGCTCACCACCCGGTCTAAGGAACACTGAAGCTTTCTTT.